The clone carrying this T cell receptor (beta chain) was found many times. Its target is not known. This sample was included in a study of human T cells and chemical hapten exposure. Study observations and caveats: All donors were alopecia patients, so their immunity may differ from that of healthy people. While controls formed fewer of them, expanded TCRs formed significantly more large CDR3 similarity clusters.

TCRdb called the RACE reads again in MiXCR, with one record for every CDR3 protein. There are about 380,000 distinct CDR3 sequences in the sample; about 6% occur only once, and around 6% lies in the top ten. Germline values: CDR1 SEHNR, CDR2 FQNEAQ (reference sequence). After removal of 5 bases from V and 0 bases from J, the junction contained 7 bases not matched to a gene. The CDR3 consists of 17 residues. Time point reported: patch test 2, 6 weeks after DPC sensitization. This sample's treatment: therapeutic diphenylcyclopropenone sensitization with weekly scalp DPC. Blood draws preceded each patch test application.

The chain is built from TRBV7-9 and TRBJ2-5, with 12 bases fitting TRBD2. The origin of this receptor is a woman younger than 30 with alopecia areata. Some clones in this sample may be carry-over from other donors' samples. Sequencing was performed on whole blood, taken in connection with sensitization to the hapten diphenylcyclopropenone (DPC). CDR3 in amino acids: CASSPGLAGGNQETQYF. The DNA for the CDR3 is TGTGCCAGCAGCCCGGGTCTAGCGGGGGGGAACCAAGAGACCCAGTACTTC.